What follows are 16 T cell receptor beta chains derived from one specimen sequenced in a study of CD8+ T cells in alopecia areata. cDNA serving as the sequencing template came from extracted, reverse transcribed RNA. Assay used: immunoSEQ multiplex PCR; TCRdb lists only in-frame clones, some missing. The data show roughly 250,000 clones, roughly 63% seen once. Treatment meaning: oral pan-JAK inhibitor, 5-10 mg twice daily. The sample consisted of CD4+ T cells sorted from blood, taken at week 52, from a patient treated with tofacitinib. These receptors were obtained from a human donor with alopecia areata.

CDR3 sequence (DNA): TGTGCCAGCAGACCACAGGAGTTGAGCACAGATACGCAGTATTTT. Translated: CASRPQELSTDTQYF. The chain uses TRBV7-2 and TRBJ2-3, with D perhaps matching TRBD1 (5 bases). The ends were cut back, 6 bases at V and 0 bases at J, with 13 bases in the middle. Germline CDR1 and CDR2: SGHTA and FQGNSA. This CDR3 has 15 residues.

The rearrangement links TRBV6-1 to TRBJ2-1; D not resolved. There are 13 residues in the CDR3. Germline V gene data show CDR1 as MNHNS and CDR2 as SASEGT. V lost 4 bases, J lost 3 bases, and 7 bases lay in between. The CDR3 sequence: CASSGMDYNEQFF. As DNA, the CDR3 is TGTGCCAGCAGTGGGATGGACTACAATGAGCAGTTCTTC.

This chain uses TRBV13 with TRBJ2-7, with 8 bases that match TRBD1. CDR1 and CDR2 (germline): PRHDT, FYEKMQ (reference sequence). V lost 4 bases and J lost 3; bases outside the gene matches: 14. CDR3 length: 17 residues. In DNA, the CDR3 is TGTGCCAGCAGCTCCGCTGATGGGACAGGCAATCTCTACGAGCAGTACTTC. Protein sequence: CASSSADGTGNLYEQYF.

A word on this clone: The same CDR3 can be traced to other DNA sequences in this sample. The chain recombines TRBV5-4 with TRBJ2-3; 7 bases align to TRBD2. The CDR3 is 14 amino acids. Trimming removed 0 bases from V and 6 bases from J; junction bases left unmatched: 4. CDR1 is SGHNT, CDR2 YYREEE, per germline (reference sequence). The chain's CDR3 is CASSLGLATDTQYF. Written as DNA, the CDR3 is TGTGCCAGCAGCTTGGGACTAGCTACGGATACGCAGTATTTT. Complete variable domain (other parts from reference TRBV5-4 and TRBJ2-3): ETGVTQSPTHLIKTRGQQVTLRCSSQSGHNTVSWYQQALGQGPQFIFQYYREEENGRGNFPPRFSGLQFPNYSSELNVNALELDDSALYLCASSLGLATDTQYFGPGTRLTVL.

This chain joins TRBV7-2 and TRBJ2-7; 10 nucleotides match TRBD2. Looked up from germline, CDR1 is SGHTA and CDR2 is FQGNSA. The CDR3 runs to 14 residues. The J segment lost 6 bases and the V segment lost 9 bases, leaving 11 bases of the junction unmatched. The CDR3 reads CASKGAGGPTEQYF. The CDR3 DNA is TGTGCCAGTAAAGGAGCGGGGGGGCCGACCGAGCAGTACTTC.

Only a few counts were recorded for this clone. DNA of the CDR3: TGTGCCAGCAGAAGACGGATCACAGATACGCAGTATTTT. Protein product: CASRRRITDTQYF. The chain recombines TRBV6-5 with TRBJ2-3; D uncertain. The germline V gene encodes CDR1 MNHEY and CDR2 SVGAGI. Trimming took off 6 bases at V and 2 bases at J, with 9 bases between the two ends. The CDR3 has 13 residues.

The chain combines TRBV5-4 with TRBJ2-7; the D gene is possibly TRBD1 (5 bases). Germline V gene sequence: CDR1 SGHNT, CDR2 YYREEE (reference sequence). The CDR3 covers 15 residues. V was shortened by 0 bases and J by 6 bases, with 16 bases between the two germline ends. The CDR3 region has the DNA TGTGCCAGCAGCTTGGGGGGCCCCCCCATTGGCGAGCAGTACTTC. It encodes CASSLGGPPIGEQYF.

V and J are TRBV30 and TRBJ1-6; D remains unclear. Germline assignment: CDR1 GTSNPN and CDR2 SVGIG (reference sequence). Trimming removed 1 base from V and 6 bases from J, with 10 bases in between. The CDR3 consists of 14 residues. CDR3 coding DNA: TGTGCCTGGAGTGCGGTTGGGTTTAATTCACCCCTCCACTTT. This sequence encodes CAWSAVGFNSPLHF.

The rearrangement uses TRBV25-1 and TRBJ2-7; D remains unclear. The germline gives CDR1 MGHDK, CDR2 SYGVNS. CDR3 size: 12 residues. V dropped 6 bases and J dropped 3 bases, with 9 bases sitting between them. DNA for the CDR3: TGTGCCAGCAGACAATCCAACTACGAGCAGTACTTC. It codes for CASRQSNYEQYF.

This clone was recorded a few times. The gene calls are TRBV30 and TRBJ1-6; D unclear. V lost 0 bases and J 7 bases, leaving 4 bases between the germline ends. The CDR3 sequence is 12 residues long. Per the germline V gene, CDR1 is GTSNPN and CDR2 is SVGIG (reference sequence). Here the CDR3 DNA reads TGTGCCTGGAGTGTACTGAATTCACCCCTCCACTTT. It specifies CAWSVLNSPLHF. Full variable domain (missing parts from reference TRBV30 and TRBJ1-6): SQTIHQWPATLVQPVGSPLSLECTVEGTSNPNLYWYRQAAGRGLQLLFYSVGIGQISSEVPQNLSASRPQDRQFILSSKKLLLSDSGFYLCAWSVLNSPLHFGNGTRLTVT.

The rearrangement links TRBV30 to TRBJ1-2, with 8 nucleotides matching TRBD1. The CDR3 loop spans 14 amino acids. Germline V lookup: CDR1 GTSNPN, CDR2 SVGIG (reference sequence). The V segment lost 4 bases and the J segment 4 bases; nucleotides outside the gene matches: 8. As DNA, the CDR3 is TGTGCCTGGACTCGGACAGGGTCCTCCTATGGCTACACCTTC. It specifies CAWTRTGSSYGYTF.

The chain employs TRBV6-5 and TRBJ1-2; D possibly corresponds to TRBD1 (5 bases). Germline V CDR1 and CDR2: MNHEY, SVGAGI. The CDR3 spans 14 residues. The V end lost 0 bases, the J end lost 4 bases, and 9 bases lay between the germline ends. The CDR3 reads CASSYSGRAYGYTF. CDR3 coding DNA: TGTGCCAGCAGTTACTCAGGCAGGGCCTATGGCTACACCTTC.

The chain recombines TRBV30 with TRBJ1-1; TRBD1 is a possible D gene (6 bases). CDR1 is GTSNPN, CDR2 SVGIG, per germline (reference sequence). Trimming removed 2 bases from V and 3 bases from J, with 19 bases in between. This CDR3 has 16 residues. The CDR3 spells CAWSSWGAVKHTEAFF. CDR3 in DNA: TGTGCCTGGAGTTCTTGGGGGGCGGTTAAGCACACTGAAGCTTTCTTT. The variable domain in full, with the rest retrieved from reference TRBV30 and TRBJ1-1, is SQTIHQWPATLVQPVGSPLSLECTVEGTSNPNLYWYRQAAGRGLQLLFYSVGIGQISSEVPQNLSASRPQDRQFILSSKKLLLSDSGFYLCAWSSWGAVKHTEAFFGQGTRLTVV.

DNA of the CDR3: TGTGCCTGGAGTTCATCGAGAAATCAGCCCCAGCATTTT. This gives the protein CAWSSSRNQPQHF. V usage is TRBV30 and J usage is TRBJ1-5, with D hard to call. Germline V gene lookup returns CDR1 GTSNPN and CDR2 SVGIG (reference sequence). The CDR3 is made up of 13 amino acids. Trimming removed 2 bases from V and 4 bases from J, with 9 bases in between.

This clone was found a few times. The chain joins TRBV11-3 to TRBJ2-2; D possibly uses TRBD1 or TRBD2 (6 bases each). CDR1 SGHNT and CDR2 YENEEA come from the germline V gene. CDR3 size: 17 residues. V dropped 5 bases and J dropped 3 bases, with 19 bases sitting between them. The CDR3 coding sequence is TGTGCCAGCAGCCCCTCCATGAGGGGGAGGTACACCGGGGAGCTGTTTTTT. Its protein product is CASSPSMRGRYTGELFF.

CDR3 coding DNA: TGTGCCAGCAGAACTCAAACCGGGATCCTGAACACTGAAGCTTTCTTT. This encodes CASRTQTGILNTEAFF. The rearrangement joins TRBV27 to TRBJ1-1; D unresolved. Trimming removed 6 bases from V and 0 bases from J, with 17 bases in between. The CDR3 totals 16 residues. The V gene's germline CDR1 is MNHEY and CDR2 SMNVEV (reference sequence).